This T cell receptor (beta chain) was observed in a study of spatial heterogeneity in lung cancer. Study results and limitations: Blood contained ubiquitous expanded tumor TCRs more at resection than at follow-up.

TCRdb reanalysed the 5' RACE reads using MiXCR and keeps one entry per CDR3 protein. The table lists 9,000 to 10,000 distinct CDR3 sequences, around 23% of them singletons. This CDR3 is 17 amino acids long. Germline CDR1 SGHAT, CDR2 FQNNGV. The ends were cut back, 5 bases at V and 0 bases at J, with 20 bases in the middle. In its sample, this clonotype was seen a few times. The antigen remains unidentified. Time point of the sample: blood at routine non-recurrence follow-up after resection. This sample comprised PBMCs, obtained at follow-up. The sequence was collected from a female donor with early-stage non-small cell lung cancer. The V and J genes are TRBV11-2 and TRBJ2-7; D ambiguous. The CDR3 DNA reads as TGTGCCAGCAGCCCCCTGGATGAAGGGCCGAGCTCCTACGAGCAGTACTTC. Amino acids: CASSPLDEGPSSYEQYF. The full variable domain, with the rest looked up from reference TRBV11-2 and TRBJ2-7, is EAGVAQSPRYKIIEKRQSVAFWCNPISGHATLYWYQQILGQGPKLLIQFQNNGVVDDSQLPKDRFSAERLKGVDSTLKIQPAKLEDSAVYLCASSPLDEGPSSYEQYFGPGTRLTVT.